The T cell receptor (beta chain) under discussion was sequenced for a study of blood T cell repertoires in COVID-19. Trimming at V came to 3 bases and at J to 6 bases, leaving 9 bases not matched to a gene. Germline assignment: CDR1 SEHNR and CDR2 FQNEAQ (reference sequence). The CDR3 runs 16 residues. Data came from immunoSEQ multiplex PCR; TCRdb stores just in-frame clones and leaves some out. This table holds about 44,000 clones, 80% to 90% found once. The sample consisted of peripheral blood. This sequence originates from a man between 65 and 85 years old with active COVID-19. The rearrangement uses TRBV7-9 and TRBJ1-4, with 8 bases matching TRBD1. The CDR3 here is CASSFGQGDLDEKLFF. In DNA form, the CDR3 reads TGTGCCAGCAGCTTCGGACAGGGCGACCTCGATGAAAAACTGTTTTTT.